This TCR beta chain was observed in a study of regulatory T cells in long-lasting Graves disease. Only a few counts were recorded for this clonotype. The target antigen is unknown. The study, taken as a whole, reports: Persistent disease preferred TRBV28, TRBJ1-2 and TRBJ2-5.

As for time point: newly diagnosed GD, antithyroid drugs for less than 3 months. PBMCs were the source of the RNA used for TCR sequencing. Library construction for TCR beta used iRepertoire HTBI primers and Arm-PCR of CDR3 regions. Via MiXCR, TCRdb re-called the multiplex PCR reads, giving one row per CDR3 protein. The sample yields about 560,000 distinct CDR3 sequences, roughly a sixth seen once. This CDR3 is built from 13 residues. V shed 4 bases and J shed 4 bases, with 10 bases lying between them. Germline assignment: CDR1 PRHDT and CDR2 FYEKMQ (reference sequence). This sample was also put to use in a study of T cells in Graves' hyperthyroidism and ophthalmopathy. That paper adds: Blood also contained most expanded thyroid clonotypes above 0.001.

V and J are TRBV13 and TRBJ1-2; D gene uncertain. This sample comprised peripheral blood mononuclear cells (PBMCs), obtained at new diagnosis, from a patient treated with antithyroid drugs. The sequence was collected from a man between 18 and 35 years old with Graves disease. The CDR3 protein is CASSSYRVYGYTF. The CDR3 coding sequence is TGTGCCAGCAGCTCGTATAGGGTCTATGGCTACACCTTC.